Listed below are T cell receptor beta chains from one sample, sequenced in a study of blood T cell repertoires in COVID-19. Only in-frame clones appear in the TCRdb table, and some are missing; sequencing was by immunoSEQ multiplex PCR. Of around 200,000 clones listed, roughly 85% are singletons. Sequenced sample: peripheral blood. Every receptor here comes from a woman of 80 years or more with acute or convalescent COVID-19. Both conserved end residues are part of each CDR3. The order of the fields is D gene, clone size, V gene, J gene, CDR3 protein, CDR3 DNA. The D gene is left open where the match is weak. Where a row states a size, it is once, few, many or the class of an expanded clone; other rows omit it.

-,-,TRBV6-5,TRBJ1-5,CASSYLRGNQPQHF,TGTGCCAGCAGTTACCTGAGGGGGAACCAGCCCCAGCATTTT
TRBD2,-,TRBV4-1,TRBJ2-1,CASSQDELAEYNEQFF,TGCGCCAGCAGCCAAGACGAACTAGCGGAGTACAATGAGCAGTTCTTC
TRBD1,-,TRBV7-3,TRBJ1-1,CASSRQGYDTEAFF,TGTGCCAGCAGCAGACAGGGGTACGACACTGAAGCTTTCTTT
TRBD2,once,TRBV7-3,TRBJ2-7,CASSLTAGVGPYEQYF,TGTGCCAGCAGCTTAACGGCGGGAGTGGGTCCCTACGAGCAGTACTTC
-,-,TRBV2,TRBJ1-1,CASSARQTTTEAFF,TGTGCCAGCAGTGCCCGACAGACCACCACTGAAGCTTTCTTT
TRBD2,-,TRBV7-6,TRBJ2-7,CASSERAGGGYEQYF,TGTGCCAGCAGTGAACGGGCGGGAGGGGGTTACGAGCAGTACTTC
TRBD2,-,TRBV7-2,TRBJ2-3,CASSSMLAASTDTQYF,TGTGCCAGCAGCTCCATGCTAGCGGCTAGCACAGATACGCAGTATTTT
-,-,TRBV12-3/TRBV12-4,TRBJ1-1,CASSLTGNTEAFF,TGTGCCAGCAGTTTGACAGGGAACACTGAAGCTTTCTTT
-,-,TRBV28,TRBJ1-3,CASSFVHSGNTIYF,TGTGCCAGCAGTTTTGTCCACTCTGGAAACACCATATATTTT
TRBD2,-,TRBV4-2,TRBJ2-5,CASSQGGGGNQETQYF,TGTGCCAGCAGCCAAGGAGGCGGGGGGAACCAAGAGACCCAGTACTTC
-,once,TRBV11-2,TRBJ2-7,CASSLARQVYEQYF,TGTGCCAGCAGCTTAGCCAGGCAGGTCTACGAGCAGTACTTC
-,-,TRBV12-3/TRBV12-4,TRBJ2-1,CASSFQSRNEQFF,TGTGCCAGCAGTTTCCAATCACGGAATGAGCAGTTCTTC
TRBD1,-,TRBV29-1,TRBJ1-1,CSGGGQGVAFF,TGCAGCGGCGGTGGACAGGGGGTCGCTTTCTTT
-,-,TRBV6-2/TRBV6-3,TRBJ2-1,CASSVTRKRTPHEQFF,TGTGCCAGCAGTGTTACTAGAAAACGAACTCCCCATGAGCAGTTCTTC
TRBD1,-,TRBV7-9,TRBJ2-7,CASSSRDRGGHEQYF,TGTGCCAGCAGCTCCCGGGACAGGGGCGGACACGAGCAGTACTTC
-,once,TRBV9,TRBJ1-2,CASSVASGSGYTF,TGTGCCAGCAGCGTAGCTTCAGGGTCTGGCTACACCTTC
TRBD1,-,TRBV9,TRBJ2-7,CASSVDGTVNYEQYF,TGTGCCAGCAGCGTAGACGGGACAGTAAACTACGAGCAGTACTTC
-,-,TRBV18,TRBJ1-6,CASSPLRAQDNSPLHF,TGTGCCAGCTCACCACTGAGGGCGCAGGACAATTCACCCCTCCACTTT
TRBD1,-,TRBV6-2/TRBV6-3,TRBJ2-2,CASSYLGRGLTGELFF,TGTGCCAGCAGTTACCTGGGCAGGGGGTTAACCGGGGAGCTGTTTTTT
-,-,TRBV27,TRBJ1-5,CASSFLGANQPQHF,TGTGCCAGCAGTTTCTTAGGGGCCAATCAGCCCCAGCATTTT
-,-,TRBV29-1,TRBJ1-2,CSVAVDRSNYGYTF,TGCAGCGTTGCCGTGGACAGATCTAACTATGGCTACACCTTC
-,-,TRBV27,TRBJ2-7,CASSSTRHYEQYF,TGTGCCAGCAGTTCGACTAGGCATTACGAGCAGTACTTC
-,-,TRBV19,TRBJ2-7,CASSGWAEYEQYF,TGTGCCAGTAGTGGATGGGCAGAATACGAGCAGTACTTC
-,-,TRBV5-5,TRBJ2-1,CASSPARLAWYNEQFF,TGTGCCAGCAGCCCGGCCCGGCTAGCATGGTACAATGAGCAGTTCTTC
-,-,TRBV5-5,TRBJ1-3,CASSWALTSGNTIYF,TGTGCCAGCAGCTGGGCCTTGACCTCTGGAAACACCATATATTTT
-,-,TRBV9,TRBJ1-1,CASSDQGLNTEAFF,TGTGCCAGCAGCGACCAGGGCCTGAACACTGAAGCTTTCTTT
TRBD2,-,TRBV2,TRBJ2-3,CASSEASGEGSGSTDTQYF,TGTGCCAGCAGTGAAGCCTCCGGGGAAGGTAGCGGGAGCACAGATACGCAGTATTTT
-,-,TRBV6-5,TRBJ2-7,CASGAASPLAYEQYF,TGTGCCAGCGGGGCAGCTTCGCCTCTCGCCTACGAGCAGTACTTC
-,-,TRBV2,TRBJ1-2,CASSEARRGGYTF,TGTGCCAGCAGTGAAGCGCGACGCGGTGGCTACACCTTC
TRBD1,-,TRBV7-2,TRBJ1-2,CASSPPTGAVSYGYTF,TGTGCCAGCAGCCCCCCGACAGGGGCCGTCTCCTATGGCTACACCTTC
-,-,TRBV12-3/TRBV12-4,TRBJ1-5,CASSLEGDQPQHF,TGTGCCAGCAGTTTAGAGGGGGACCAGCCCCAGCATTTT
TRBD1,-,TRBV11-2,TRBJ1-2,CASSPDRGGGYTF,TGTGCCAGCAGCCCGGACAGGGGGGGTGGCTACACCTTC
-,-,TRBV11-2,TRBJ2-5,CASSSPARGETQYF,TGTGCCAGCAGCTCCCCGGCTAGGGGAGAGACCCAGTACTTC
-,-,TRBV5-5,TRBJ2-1,CASSQTGGGRNEQFF,TGTGCCAGCAGCCAAACAGGGGGCGGGAGGAATGAGCAGTTCTTC
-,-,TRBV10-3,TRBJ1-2,CAISEVESSYGYTF,TGTGCCATCAGTGAGGTCGAAAGTAGCTATGGCTACACCTTC
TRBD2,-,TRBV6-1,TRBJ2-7,CASSEGLANTYEQYF,TGTGCCAGCAGTGAAGGACTAGCGAATACCTACGAGCAGTACTTC
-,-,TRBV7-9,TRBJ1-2,CASSLLQPRHGYTF,TGTGCCAGCAGCTTACTGCAGCCTCGACACGGCTACACCTTC
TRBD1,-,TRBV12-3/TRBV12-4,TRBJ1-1,CASSKIQGRRAFF,TGTGCCAGCAGCAAAATACAGGGGCGGAGAGCTTTCTTT
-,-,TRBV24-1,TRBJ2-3,CATSGVTDTQYF,TGTGCCACCAGTGGAGTGACAGATACGCAGTATTTT
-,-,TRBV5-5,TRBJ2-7,CASSLETLGGLDEQYF,TGTGCCAGCAGCTTGGAAACTTTGGGGGGGCTAGACGAGCAGTACTTC
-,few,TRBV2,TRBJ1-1,CASRIQWNTEAFF,TGTGCCAGCAGGATACAGTGGAACACTGAAGCTTTCTTT
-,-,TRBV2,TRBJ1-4,CAGSGTTNEKLFF,TGTGCCGGCTCGGGGACAACTAATGAAAAACTGTTTTTT
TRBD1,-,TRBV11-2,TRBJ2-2,CASSLEGTTGTGELFF,TGTGCCAGCAGCTTAGAAGGAACGACAGGGACCGGGGAGCTGTTTTTT
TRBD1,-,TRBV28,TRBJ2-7,CASRRTGFAYEQYF,TGTGCCAGCCGACGGACAGGATTTGCGTACGAGCAGTACTTC